These 22 T cell receptor beta chains came from one sample sequenced in a study of blood T cells in healthy people across ages. The authors ran a second PCR of about 7 to 12 cycles using a sample-barcoded 5' primer and a J-beta primer mix. Each CDR3 protein gets one entry after TCRdb re-called the 5' RACE reads with MiXCR. The data contain 720,000 or so distinct CDR3 sequences, over 40% of them singletons. Sequencing was done on a sample of blood. The receptors come from a man older than 75 in good health.

The chain couples TRBV6-5 to TRBJ2-5; 9 bases line up with TRBD2. Gene TRBJ2-7 matches the end of the DNA better, so the J call may be wrong. This CDR3 spans 16 amino acids. The germline V gene encodes CDR1 MNHEY and CDR2 SVGAGI. CDR3: CASSYSSGRANYEQYF. In DNA, the CDR3 is TGTGCCAGCAGTTACTCTAGCGGGAGAGCCAACTACGAGCAGTACTTC.

This chain uses TRBV5-1 with TRBJ2-2; the D is unclear. This CDR3 is 16 amino acids long. The V gene lost 2 bases and the J gene lost 1 base, with 12 bases spanning the gap. The germline V gene has CDR1 SGHRS and CDR2 YFSETQ. This chain's CDR3 is CASSLDGVLNTGELFF. The CDR3 DNA reads as TGCGCCAGCAGCTTAGATGGGGTGTTGAACACCGGGGAGCTGTTTTTT.

This clonotype was found a few times. The rearrangement joins TRBV10-3 to TRBJ2-3; no clear D gene. The CDR3 covers 11 residues. Trimming cost V 5 bases and J 4 bases, with 4 bases left between them. Germline V gives CDR1 ENHRY, CDR2 SYGVKD. The CDR3 coding sequence is TGTGCCATCAGTCAGGCAGATACGCAGTATTTT. Translation: CAISQADTQYF.

J is TRBJ2-2 and V is TRBV12-3 or TRBV12-4; D is unresolved. V gave up 4 bases and J gave up 6 bases, with 15 bases separating them. The CDR3 is made up of 15 amino acids. In DNA form, the CDR3 reads TGTGCCAGCAGTTCCTTGATATCTGGAGCCGGGGAGCTGTTTTTT. Translation: CASSSLISGAGELFF.

This rearrangement joins TRBV6-5 to TRBJ2-3, with D possibly being TRBD1 (5 bases). The germline gives CDR1 MNHEY, CDR2 SVGAGI. There are 16 residues in the CDR3. V was pared by 0 bases and J by 2 bases, with 12 bases between. The CDR3 loop reads CASSYSGRAITDTQYF. The CDR3 DNA reads TGTGCCAGCAGTTACTCCGGCAGGGCAATCACAGATACGCAGTATTTT.

This clonotype was found a few times. The chain couples TRBV6-1 to TRBJ2-5, with unresolved D. V lost 3 bases and J lost 3, with 8 bases in between. Germline CDR1 MNHNS, CDR2 SASEGT. CDR3 length: 13 amino acids. CDR3 protein: CASSDLWEETQYF. The CDR3 DNA reads as TGTGCCAGCAGTGATTTGTGGGAAGAGACCCAGTACTTC.

This clonotype came up a few times. A much larger clone differs from this one at a single base, so this may be a read error. The chain carries TRBV29-1 and TRBJ2-5, with D possibly being TRBD2 (6 bases). Looked up from germline, CDR1 is SQVTM and CDR2 is ANQGSEA. This CDR3 is built from 16 residues. CDR3 protein: CGVPSLAPEGLETQYF. The CDR3 nucleotides read TGCGGCGTTCCCTCCCTAGCGCCAGAGGGCCTAGAGACCCAGTACTTC.

There are a few counts of this clonotype. V usage is TRBV4-3 and J usage is TRBJ2-3; the match to TRBD2 covers 7 bases. The junction had 11 bases not matched to a gene; V was cut back by 1 base and J by 4 bases. Germline V gene sequence: CDR1 LGHNA, CDR2 YSLEER. The CDR3 runs to 17 residues. CDR3 amino acids: CASSQAPVGGIADTQYF. In nucleotides, the CDR3 is TGCGCCAGCAGCCAAGCCCCGGTGGGGGGGATCGCAGATACGCAGTATTTT.

As concerns this clonotype: A much larger clone is a single base away; this may be a read error. CDR3 DNA sequence: TGTGCCAGCGGCTTAGACAGGGGGCGCGAAAACATTCAGTACTTC. It codes for CASGLDRGRENIQYF. The chain has TRBV7-2 and TRBJ2-4; 10 bases agree with TRBD1. The CDR3 length is 15 residues. The germline gives CDR1 SGHTA, CDR2 FQGNSA.

The V call is TRBV7-8, the J call TRBJ2-2; D perhaps matches TRBD2 (5 bases). V was clipped by 5 bases and J by 1 base, with 14 bases between them. Germline V CDR1 and CDR2: SGHVS, FQNEAQ. The CDR3 is 16 amino acids. This chain's CDR3 is CASSPLHGGNTGELFF. The CDR3 DNA follows: TGTGCCAGCAGCCCCCTGCATGGAGGGAACACCGGGGAGCTGTTTTTT.

The table lists this clonotype with a few counts. CDR3 region: CASSTTSTGSSSPLHF. CDR3 nucleotide sequence: TGTGCCAGCAGTACAACCTCGACAGGGTCATCTTCACCCCTCCACTTT. V and J are TRBV25-1 and TRBJ1-6; 7 nucleotides line up with TRBD1. Trimming removed 5 bases from V and 9 bases from J; junction bases left unmatched: 13. Germline V gene lookup returns CDR1 MGHDK and CDR2 SYGVNS. This CDR3 region has 16 residues.

With regard to this clonotype: The junction shows a germline mismatch at one end, possibly a read error. The chain has TRBV14 and TRBJ2-7; 8 bases match TRBD2. This CDR3 region has 14 residues. CDR1 is SGHDN, CDR2 FVKESK, per germline. As DNA, the CDR3 is TGTGCCAGCGGCCAACCGGGAGGGCCGTACGAGCAGTACTTC. This gives the protein CASGQPGGPYEQYF. The complete variable domain, with remaining parts taken from reference TRBV14 and TRBJ2-7, reads EAGVTQFPSHSVIEKGQTVTLRCDPISGHDNLYWYRRVMGKEIKFLLHFVKESKQDESGMPNNRFLAERTGGTYSTLKVQPAELEDSGVYFCASGQPGGPYEQYFGPGTRLTVT.

The V call is TRBV7-8, the J call TRBJ2-5, with 10 positions matching TRBD2. V lost 1 base and J lost 4; bases outside the gene matches: 6. The CDR3 contains 16 residues. CDR1 is SGHVS and CDR2 is FQNEAQ in the germline V gene. As DNA, the CDR3 is TGTGCCAGCAGCTTAGTTAAGCGGGGGGGCACAGAGACCCAGTACTTC. This encodes CASSLVKRGGTETQYF. Complete variable domain (other parts from reference TRBV7-8 and TRBJ2-5): GAGVSQSPRYKVAKRGQDVALRCDPISGHVSLFWYQQALGQGPEFLTYFQNEAQLDKSGLPSDRFFAERPEGSVSTLKIQRTQQEDSAVYLCASSLVKRGGTETQYFGPGTRLLVL.

The V call is TRBV28, the J call TRBJ2-5; D ambiguous. The germline V and J ends were trimmed by 9 bases and 3 bases, with 11 bases remaining between them. The CDR3 has 12 residues. The germline V gene encodes CDR1 MDHEN and CDR2 SYDVKM. The CDR3 region is CASREVKETQYF. CDR3 in DNA: TGTGCCAGTAGGGAAGTTAAAGAGACCCAGTACTTC.

For this clonotype: A much larger clone lies one base from this, so it may be a read error. This chain uses TRBV28 with TRBJ2-7; no reliable D call. The CDR3 is 14 amino acids. From germline, CDR1 is MDHEN and CDR2 SYDVKM. This CDR3 reads CTSSLYSRDYEQYF. The CDR3 DNA sequence: TGTACCAGCAGTTTGTATAGTAGGGACTACGAGCAGTACTTC. The whole variable domain, remainder taken from reference TRBV28 and TRBJ2-7, is DVKVTQSSRYLVKRTGEKVFLECVQDMDHENMFWYRQDPGLGLRLIYFSYDVKMKEKGDIPEGYSVSREKKERFSLILESASTNQTSMYLCTSSLYSRDYEQYFGPGTRLTVT.

This clonotype was seen only once. Since a much larger clone is just one base distant, this may be a read error. The V and J genes are TRBV29-1 and TRBJ2-5; TRBD1 is a possible D gene (6 bases). The J call may be in error: the DNA end matches TRBJ2-7 better. The CDR3 spans 11 residues. The germline V gene encodes CDR1 SQVTM and CDR2 ANQGSEA. CDR3 in amino acids: CSVRTENEQYF. Here the CDR3 DNA reads TGCAGCGTACGGACAGAGAACGAGCAGTACTTC.

The chain combines TRBV5-1 with TRBJ2-5, with D hard to call. The V gene's germline CDR1 is SGHRS and CDR2 YFSETQ. The CDR3 extends over 15 amino acids. Trimming removed 4 bases at V and 2 bases at J, with 15 bases between. The CDR3 sequence: CASSDAQLPQETQYF. For the CDR3, the DNA is TGCGCCAGCAGCGACGCCCAGCTTCCTCAAGAGACCCAGTACTTC.

The chain joins TRBV5-4 to TRBJ2-7; the match to TRBD1 covers 10 bases. The DNA end is a closer match to TRBJ2-5, so the J assignment may be wrong. The CDR3 covers 15 residues. The germline CDR1 and CDR2 sequences are SGHNT and YYREEE (reference sequence). The CDR3 sequence is CASSLERQGAETQYF. CDR3 coding DNA: TGTGCCAGCAGCTTGGAACGACAGGGGGCAGAGACCCAGTACTTC.

This chain connects TRBV20-1 to TRBJ2-7, with TRBD1 identical over 12 bases. In germline, CDR1 is DFQATT, CDR2 SNEGSKA (reference sequence). This CDR3 region has 15 residues. V gave up 5 bases and J gave up 4 bases; unmatched junction bases: 9. The CDR3 DNA follows: TGCAGTGCTCGATCCGGGACAGGGGGCGAATACGAGCAGTACTTC. It codes for CSARSGTGGEYEQYF.

This clonotype was detected a few times. This chain connects TRBV5-1 to TRBJ2-3; TRBD2 matches 10 bases. V gave up 0 bases and J gave up 0 bases; unmatched junction bases: 1. The germline V gene has CDR1 SGHRS and CDR2 YFSETQ. This CDR3 has 16 residues. Written as DNA, the CDR3 is TGCGCCAGCAGCTTGGTTAGCGGGGGGAGCACAGATACGCAGTATTTT. This codes for CASSLVSGGSTDTQYF. Together with reference TRBV5-1 and TRBJ2-3, the CDR3 gives the full variable domain: KAGVTQTPRYLIKTRGQQVTLSCSPISGHRSVSWYQQTPGQGLQFLFEYFSETQRNKGNFPGRFSGRQFSNSRSEMNVSTLELGDSALYLCASSLVSGGSTDTQYFGPGTRLTVL.

This clonotype was picked up a small number of times. The chain combines TRBV7-2 with TRBJ2-7, with 10 bases identical to TRBD1. The germline gives CDR1 SGHTA, CDR2 FQGNSA. There are 18 residues in the CDR3. V gave up 5 bases and J gave up 1 base; unmatched junction bases: 14. The CDR3 DNA is TGTGCCAGCAGCACAGGGGGACAGGGGTTTATTATTTCCTACGAGCAGTACTTC. It specifies CASSTGGQGFIISYEQYF.

Worth noting for this clonotype: A read error may explain this, as a much larger clone is one base away. This rearrangement joins TRBV25-1 to TRBJ2-5, with D perhaps given as TRBD1 or TRBD2 (5 bases each). The CDR3 is 17 amino acids. CDR1 is MGHDK, CDR2 SYGVNS, per germline. V lost 2 bases and J 5 bases, leaving 21 bases between the germline ends. In DNA, the CDR3 is TGTGCCAGCAGTGAACTGGGCAGGCGACCCGAGGGGGAGACCCAGTACTTC. The encoded protein is CASSELGRRPEGETQYF.